This T cell receptor beta chain is drawn from a study of blood T cell repertoires in COVID-19. As for the study in general: The origin of the acute and convalescent COVID-19 samples was the United States, Italy and Spain. PBMCs, B-cell-depleted T cells, or T cells were the source of the cDNA or gDNA that made up the material.

Original data processing: It was from reference gene primer amplification that nucleated cell counts were estimated. Sequencing was performed with immunoSEQ multiplex PCR; in TCRdb, only in-frame clones are kept and a portion is missing. V and J calls and clone size are those listed in that table; D and trimming were worked out from the DNA. The sample holds 100,000 to 150,000 clones, roughly nine tenths seen once. The V gene lost 2 bases and the J gene lost 5 bases, with 15 bases spanning the gap. The CDR3 consists of 15 residues. The germline gives CDR1 SGHTA, CDR2 FQGTGA. This clonotype was sampled from a man in his 60s with COVID-19, enrolled during active disease. Sequencing was performed on peripheral blood. This chain connects TRBV7-3 to TRBJ2-5; D may be TRBD2 (6 bases). CDR3 in DNA: TGTGCCAGCAGCTTACTGCCGGGAGTGGGGGAGACCCAGTACTTC. As protein: CASSLLPGVGETQYF.